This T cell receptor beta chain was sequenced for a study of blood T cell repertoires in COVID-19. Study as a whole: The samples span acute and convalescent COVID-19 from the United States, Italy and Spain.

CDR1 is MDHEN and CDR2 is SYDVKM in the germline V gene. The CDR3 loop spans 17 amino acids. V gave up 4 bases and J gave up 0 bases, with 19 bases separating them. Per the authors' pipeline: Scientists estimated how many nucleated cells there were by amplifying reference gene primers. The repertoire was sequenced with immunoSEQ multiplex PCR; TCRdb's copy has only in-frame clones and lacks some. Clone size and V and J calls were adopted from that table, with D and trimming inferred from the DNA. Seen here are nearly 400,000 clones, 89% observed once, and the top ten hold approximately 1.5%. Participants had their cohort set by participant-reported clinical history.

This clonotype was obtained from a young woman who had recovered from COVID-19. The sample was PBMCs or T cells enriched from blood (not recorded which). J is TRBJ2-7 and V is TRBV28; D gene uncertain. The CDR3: CASSSDSELSLSYEQYF. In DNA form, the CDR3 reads TGTGCCAGCAGTTCGGATTCGGAGTTATCTCTCTCCTACGAGCAGTACTTC.